This TCR beta chain was obtained from a study of control samples from healthy donors and cancer patients. Assay: immunoSEQ multiplex PCR; the TCRdb copy retains only in-frame clones and omits some. Of 130,000 to 150,000 clones listed, more than 90% are singletons. Germline lookup yields CDR1 MNHEY and CDR2 SMNVEV (reference sequence). With V trimmed by 1 base and J by 5 bases, 3 bases remained unmatched. The CDR3 is 14 residues long. The gene calls are TRBV27 and TRBJ2-7; 9 bases align to TRBD2. The clonotype was recovered from a man aged 30-40 years in good health. Material: blood. For the CDR3, the DNA is TGTGCCAGCAGTTTATATCGCGGGGGGGACGAGCAGTACTTC. Protein product: CASSLYRGGDEQYF.